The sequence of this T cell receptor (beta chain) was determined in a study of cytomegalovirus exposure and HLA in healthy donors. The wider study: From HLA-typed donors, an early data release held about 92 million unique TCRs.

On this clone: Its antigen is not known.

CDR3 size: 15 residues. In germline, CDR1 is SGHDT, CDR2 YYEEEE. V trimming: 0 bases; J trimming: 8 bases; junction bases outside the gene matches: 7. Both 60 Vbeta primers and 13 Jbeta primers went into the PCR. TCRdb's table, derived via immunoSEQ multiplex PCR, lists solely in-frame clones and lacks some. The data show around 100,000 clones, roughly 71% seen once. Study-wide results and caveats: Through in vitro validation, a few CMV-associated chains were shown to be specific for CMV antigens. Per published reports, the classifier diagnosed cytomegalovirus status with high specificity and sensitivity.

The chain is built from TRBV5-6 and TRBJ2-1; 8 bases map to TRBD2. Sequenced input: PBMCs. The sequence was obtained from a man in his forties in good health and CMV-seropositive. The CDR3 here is CASSLASREGDEQFF. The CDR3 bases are TGTGCCAGCAGCTTGGCTAGCCGGGAGGGGGATGAGCAGTTCTTC.